The sequence of this T cell receptor (beta chain) was determined in a study of blood T cell repertoires in COVID-19. The Seattle patients, enrolled during active infection, were followed longitudinally. The CDR3 runs 13 residues. V was clipped by 4 bases and J by 7 bases, with 13 bases between them. Germline V gene lookup returns CDR1 LGHDT and CDR2 YNNKEL (reference sequence). Source study methods: Amplification of reference gene primers was used by the study to estimate nucleated cell counts. Assay: immunoSEQ multiplex PCR; the TCRdb copy retains only in-frame clones and omits some. D and trimming were read from the DNA, whereas the V and J calls and clone size are those reported in that table. The sample lists around 60,000 clones; 65% to 80% were seen once.

V and J are TRBV3-1 (or the pseudogene TRBV3-2) and TRBJ1-2; no clear D. This clonotype was obtained from a young man with COVID-19, enrolled during active disease. The sequencing input was peripheral blood. This CDR3 reads CASSRLNAGGYTF. The CDR3, as DNA: TGTGCCAGCAGCCGCTTGAACGCGGGTGGCTACACCTTC.